Below are 6 T cell receptor beta chains sequenced from a single sample in a study of blood T cell repertoires in COVID-19. Sequenced by immunoSEQ multiplex PCR; TCRdb stores in-frame clones only, minus some. The data show more than 75,000 clones, 75% to 90% seen once. The sample consisted of peripheral blood. All receptors derive from an elderly woman with active or convalescent COVID-19.

The CDR3 coding sequence is TGTGCCAGCAGTTACTCCGGGAGCTACGAGCAGTACTTC. Amino acids: CASSYSGSYEQYF. The V gene is TRBV6-6, the J gene TRBJ2-7; TRBD2 is a possible D gene (6 bases). Germline V CDR1 and CDR2: MNHNY, SVGAGI (reference sequence). Trimming left V 0 bases short and J 3 bases short, with 6 bases between. This CDR3 region has 13 residues.

This CDR3 reads CAISVTGGPPTEAFF. In nucleotides, the CDR3 is TGTGCCATCAGTGTAACAGGGGGTCCTCCCACTGAAGCTTTCTTT. The V gene is TRBV10-3, the J gene TRBJ1-1; 8 bases line up with TRBD1. V shed 4 bases and J 4 bases; nucleotides not matched to a gene: 8. This CDR3 is built from 15 residues. Germline V gene data show CDR1 as ENHRY and CDR2 as SYGVKD.

The gene calls are TRBV3-1 (or the pseudogene TRBV3-2) and TRBJ1-1; the D gene is possibly TRBD1 (5 bases). Germline-derived CDR1 and CDR2 are LGHDT and YNNKEL (reference sequence). The CDR3 totals 16 residues. The germline V and J ends were trimmed by 3 bases and 2 bases, with 16 bases remaining between them. The CDR3 is CASSQNLNRRNTEAFF. CDR3 nucleotide sequence: TGTGCCAGCAGCCAGAATTTGAACAGGCGAAACACTGAAGCTTTCTTT.

This clone was counted only a few times. The CDR3 loop reads CASSVLAGGTYEQYF. Written as DNA, the CDR3 is TGTGCCAGCAGCGTCTTAGCGGGAGGGACCTACGAGCAGTACTTC. The chain combines TRBV9 with TRBJ2-7; 11 bases agree with TRBD2. The CDR3 runs to 15 residues. The germline gives CDR1 SGDLS, CDR2 YYNGEE. V was clipped by 2 bases and J by 2 bases; unmatched bases: 3. The whole variable domain, filled in from reference TRBV9 and TRBJ2-7, reads DSGVTQTPKHLITATGQRVTLRCSPRSGDLSVYWYQQSLDQGLQFLIQYYNGEERAKGNILERFSAQQFPDLHSELNLSSLELGDSALYFCASSVLAGGTYEQYFGPGTRLTVT.

V and J are TRBV30 and TRBJ1-2; a weak D match, TRBD1 (6 bases). The germline gives CDR1 GTSNPN, CDR2 SVGIG (reference sequence). Trimming took 2 bases from V and 10 from J, leaving 23 bases between them. The CDR3 totals 15 residues. As DNA, the CDR3 is TGTGCCTGGAGTATTTACAGACAGGCCGGCGATGACTACACCTTC. This gives the protein CAWSIYRQAGDDYTF.

This clone was counted once. CDR3 amino acids: CASSPGGGGELFF. CDR3 coding DNA: TGCGCCAGCAGCCCGGGGGGCGGCGGGGAGCTGTTTTTT. The chain has TRBV4-1 and TRBJ2-2; D may be TRBD2 (7 bases). The V gene lost 4 bases and the J gene lost 7 bases, with 10 bases spanning the gap. Germline CDR1 is MGHRA and CDR2 is YSYEKL. CDR3 length: 13 residues.